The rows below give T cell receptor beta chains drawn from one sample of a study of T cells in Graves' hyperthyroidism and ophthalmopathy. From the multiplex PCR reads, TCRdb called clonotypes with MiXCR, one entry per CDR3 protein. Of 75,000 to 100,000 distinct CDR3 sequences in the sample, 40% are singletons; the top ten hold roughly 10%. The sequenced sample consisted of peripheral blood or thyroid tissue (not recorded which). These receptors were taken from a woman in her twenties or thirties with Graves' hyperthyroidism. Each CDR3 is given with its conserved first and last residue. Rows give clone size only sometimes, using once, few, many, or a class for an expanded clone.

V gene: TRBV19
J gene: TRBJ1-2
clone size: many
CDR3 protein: CASDPTGGGGYTF

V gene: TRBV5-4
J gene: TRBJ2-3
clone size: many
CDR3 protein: CASSPGRGRAKDTQYF

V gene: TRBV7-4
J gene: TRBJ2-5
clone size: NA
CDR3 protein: CASSLSARPGMKETQYF

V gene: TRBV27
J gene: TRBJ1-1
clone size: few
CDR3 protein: CASKGVQGILSTEAFF

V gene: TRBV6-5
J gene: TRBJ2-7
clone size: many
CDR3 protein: CASSYRPSDSSYEQYF

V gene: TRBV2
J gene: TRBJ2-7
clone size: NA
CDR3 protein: CASIGTALYEQYF

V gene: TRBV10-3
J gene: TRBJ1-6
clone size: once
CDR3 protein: CAISDDSSQNSPLHF

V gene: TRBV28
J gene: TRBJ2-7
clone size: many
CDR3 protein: CASRRGRIEQYF

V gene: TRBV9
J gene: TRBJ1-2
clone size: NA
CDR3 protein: CASSESRDWTNYGYTF

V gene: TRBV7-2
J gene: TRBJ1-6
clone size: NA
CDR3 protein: CASSLTATDSPLHF

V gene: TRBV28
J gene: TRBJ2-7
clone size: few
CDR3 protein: CATKDGVLREQYF

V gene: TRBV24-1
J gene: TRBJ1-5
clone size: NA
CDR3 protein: CATSASIRGDQPQHF

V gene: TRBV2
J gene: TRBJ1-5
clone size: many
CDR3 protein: CASSGERNQPQHF

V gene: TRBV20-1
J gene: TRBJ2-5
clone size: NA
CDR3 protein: CSAKGTQYF

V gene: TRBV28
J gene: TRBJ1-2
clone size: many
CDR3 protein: CASSLIGLNYGYTF

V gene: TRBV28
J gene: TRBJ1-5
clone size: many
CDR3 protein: CASSLLAANQPQHF

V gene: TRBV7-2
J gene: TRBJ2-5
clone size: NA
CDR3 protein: CASSQGPGQGETQYF